The clone carrying this T cell receptor (beta chain) was detected only a few times. Its antigen is undetermined. Trimming cost V 5 bases and J 3 bases, with 10 bases left between them. The CDR3 covers 13 residues. Per the germline V gene, CDR1 is SGHAT and CDR2 is FQNNGV. These data originate in a study of post-analysis software for immune sequencing data. Study outcomes and limitations: The five TRBV segments detected at higher frequency in patients than in controls included TRBV5-6, TRBV5-1 and TRBV20-1. The F measure placed samples prepared in the same batch into strongly shared clusters.

Sequencing libraries made from TCR beta cDNA carried unique molecular identifiers. One entry per CDR3 protein results from TCRdb running MiXCR on the PCR reads. Of hundreds of thousands of distinct CDR3 sequences in the sample, about 27% were seen once. The chain joins TRBV11-2 to TRBJ1-1; D uncertain. The sequencing input was blood. This clonotype was obtained from a girl aged 10 to 17 with multiple sclerosis. The CDR3 DNA reads TGTGCCAGCAGCCAGCAGGAGTACACTGAAGCTTTCTTT. Translated, it gives CASSQQEYTEAFF.